This T cell receptor (beta chain) was captured by sequencing in a study of T cells in Graves' hyperthyroidism and ophthalmopathy. The CDR3 extends over 15 amino acids. CDR1 is SGHTA, CDR2 FQGNSA, per germline. The V and J ends lost 5 bases and 1 base respectively, with 14 bases between them. On this clonotype itself: The antigen is not known.

Whole-study findings and limits: Most expanded thyroid clonotypes above 0.001 recurred in blood.

The hyperthyroidism was newly diagnosed and had lasted under 2 months; the patients were aged 18 to 65. Not enrolled were patients with uncontrolled infection, other autoimmune disease, pregnancy or lactation. The CDR3 regions of TCR beta were amplified from RNA transcripts. First-round RT-PCR of the TCR CDR3 relied on the HTBI primer set. Each CDR3 protein is one row after TCRdb ran MiXCR on the multiplex PCR reads. The sample shows around 760,000 distinct CDR3 sequences, 30% to 40% of them seen only once. Sequenced material: blood. The V and J genes are TRBV7-2 and TRBJ1-1; tentative D call: TRBD1 (5 bases). The clonotype comes from a woman aged 40-49 years with Graves' hyperthyroidism. In nucleotides, the CDR3 is TGTGCCAGCAGCCAATTACAGGCTACGAACACTGAAGCTTTCTTT. This translates into CASSQLQATNTEAFF.